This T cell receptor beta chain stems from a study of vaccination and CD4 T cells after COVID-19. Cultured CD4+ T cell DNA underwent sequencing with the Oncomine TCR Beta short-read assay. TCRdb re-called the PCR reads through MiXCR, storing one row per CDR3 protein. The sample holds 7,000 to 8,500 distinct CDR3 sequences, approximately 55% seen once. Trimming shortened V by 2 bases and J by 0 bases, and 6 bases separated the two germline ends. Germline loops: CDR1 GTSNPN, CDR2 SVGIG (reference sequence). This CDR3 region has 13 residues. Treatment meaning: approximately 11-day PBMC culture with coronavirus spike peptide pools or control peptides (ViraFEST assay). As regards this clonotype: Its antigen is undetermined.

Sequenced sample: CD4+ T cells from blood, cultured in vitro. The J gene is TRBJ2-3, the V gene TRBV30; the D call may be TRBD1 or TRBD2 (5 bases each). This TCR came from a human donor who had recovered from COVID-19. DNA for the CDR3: TGTGCCTGGAGTAGGGACAGCACAGATACGCAGTATTTT. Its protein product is CAWSRDSTDTQYF.